These 8 T cell receptor beta chains were sequenced from one sample in a study of shared clonotypes between healthy human individuals. The method was immunoSEQ multiplex PCR; TCRdb's version includes in-frame clones alone and lacks a portion of them. Of about 520,000 clones in the sample, approximately 95% were seen once. The sample taken for sequencing was naive CD4+ T cells sorted from blood. The subset denotes: CD45RA+ positively selected. The receptors stem from a woman aged 25 to 39 in good health.

The chain uses TRBV6-1 and TRBJ1-3, with D perhaps TRBD1 (5 bases). The CDR3 is 15 residues long. V was clipped by 5 bases and J by 0 bases, with 11 bases between them. CDR1 is MNHNS, CDR2 SASEGT, per germline. CDR3 DNA sequence: TGTGCCAGCAGTCGGGACTTCAACTCTGGAAACACCATATATTTT. It codes for CASSRDFNSGNTIYF.

This chain uses TRBV2 with TRBJ2-5; TRBD1 might be the D (6 bases). The germline gives CDR1 SNHLY, CDR2 FYNNEI. V was shortened by 8 bases and J by 5 bases, with 18 bases between the two germline ends. This CDR3 has 14 amino acids. The CDR3 loop is CASGWDKRVETQYF. The CDR3 DNA follows: TGTGCCAGCGGGTGGGACAAGCGTGTCGAGACCCAGTACTTC.

This chain joins TRBV5-8 and TRBJ1-1; possibly TRBD1 for D (6 bases). V was pared by 5 bases and J by 5 bases, with 19 bases between. From germline, CDR1 is SGHTS and CDR2 YDEGEE. The length of the CDR3 is 15 residues. The CDR3 sequence: CASSGFRGMMTEAFF. The DNA of the CDR3 is TGTGCCAGCAGTGGATTCAGGGGTATGATGACTGAAGCTTTCTTT.

The chain carries TRBV5-1 and TRBJ2-7; TRBD2 matches 14 bases. The germline gives CDR1 SGHRS, CDR2 YFSETQ. Trimming took 7 bases from V and 5 from J; bases not matched to a gene: 11. The CDR3 contains 16 residues. CDR3 bases: TGCGCCAGCTGTATGGGACTAGCGGGAGTTCTCGACGAGCAGTACTTC. Translation gives CASCMGLAGVLDEQYF.

V is TRBV5-6 and J is TRBJ2-3, with 11 bases aligning to TRBD2. Germline loops: CDR1 SGHDT, CDR2 YYEEEE. The CDR3 extends over 15 amino acids. Trimming took 3 bases from V and 2 from J; bases not matched to a gene: 2. The CDR3: CASSWGLADTDTQYF. The CDR3 DNA sequence: TGTGCCAGCAGCTGGGGACTAGCGGACACAGATACGCAGTATTTT.

The chain combines TRBV6-5 with TRBJ2-1; TRBD1 agrees at 7 bases. CDR3 length: 15 residues. V lost 6 bases, J lost 4 bases, and 9 bases stayed unmatched. Germline-derived CDR1 and CDR2 are MNHEY and SVGAGI. CDR3 sequence (DNA): TGTGCCAGCAGGGAGGACAGGTCAAGGTACAATGAGCAGTTCTTC. Translating gives CASREDRSRYNEQFF.

V and J are TRBV5-1 and TRBJ2-1, with 12 bases fitting TRBD2. CDR3 length: 14 residues. Germline V lookup: CDR1 SGHRS, CDR2 YFSETQ. The V and J ends lost 0 bases and 9 bases, in that order; junction bases with no gene match: 1. The DNA for the CDR3 is TGCGCCAGCAGCTTGGAACTAGCGGGAGGTGAGCAGTTCTTC. This translates into CASSLELAGGEQFF.

This clone appeared a single time. This chain joins TRBV28 and TRBJ2-3; 11 positions match TRBD2. V dropped 2 bases and J dropped 6; count of bases not matched to a gene: 7. The CDR3 totals 16 residues. Germline assignment: CDR1 MDHEN and CDR2 SYDVKM. DNA for the CDR3: TGTGCCAGCAGTTTAGAACTAGCGGGAGATTTTGATACGCAGTATTTT. Translated: CASSLELAGDFDTQYF.